The clone carrying this T cell receptor beta chain has just one count. Its specificity is unknown. Sequencing was performed with immunoSEQ multiplex PCR; in TCRdb, only in-frame clones are kept and a portion is missing. The sample lists around 240,000 clones; 90% were seen once. The sample is drawn from a study of cytomegalovirus exposure and HLA in healthy donors. Study-level information: The use of the same platform for the 130 or so validation repertoires and the approximately 670 first-cohort repertoires was reported by a later analysis.

Points from the study as a whole: First-cohort TCR clusters tended to co-occur in the roughly 120 validation repertoires, a later analysis found. Reported results showed that the classifier diagnosed cytomegalovirus status with high specificity and sensitivity. Across donors, most TCRs were seen rarely, yet some public ones were widespread.

The specimen sequenced was PBMCs. The sequence derives from a woman aged 18-30 years in good health and CMV-seronegative.

CDR3 in amino acids: CASSPPRGRANEKLFF. Written as DNA, the CDR3 is TGTGCCAGCTCACCACCGCGCGGGCGAGCTAATGAAAAACTGTTTTTT. J is TRBJ1-4 and V is TRBV18, with D unclear. Germline assignment: CDR1 KGHSH and CDR2 LQKENI. There are 16 residues in the CDR3. V was trimmed by 0 bases and J by 3 bases, leaving 11 bases between them.